This T cell receptor (beta chain) was sequenced for a study of T cell changes during pregnancy in multiple sclerosis. Method: immunoSEQ multiplex PCR; TCRdb's copy keeps in-frame clones and lacks some. Among 55,000 to 80,000 clones listed, roughly 94% were seen once. Trimming at V came to 6 bases and at J to 2 bases, leaving 5 bases not matched to a gene. The CDR3 consists of 14 residues. Germline CDR1 is MNHEY and CDR2 is SVGAGI. The sequenced sample was peripheral blood, obtained in the third trimester of pregnancy. This sequence was found in a female donor with multiple sclerosis, enrolled in a pregnancy study. The chain is built from TRBV6-5 and TRBJ2-7; 9 bases map to TRBD1. The CDR3, as DNA: TGTGCCAGCAGGTTTGGGACAGGGCCCTACGAGCAGTACTTC. The encoded protein is CASRFGTGPYEQYF.